Following are 17 T cell receptor beta chains from one sample sequenced in a study of T cells after posttransplantation cyclophosphamide. Using immunoSEQ multiplex PCR, the repertoire was profiled, and TCRdb retains in-frame clones only, with some absent. The sample gives some 40,000 clones, none seen only once, and the top ten clones hold around 2.1%. Sequenced input: PBMCs. These receptor sequences come from a man aged 40-50 years in good health, CMV-negative, and a related stem cell transplant donor.

This clone was detected ten times or more. The V and J genes are TRBV6-1 and TRBJ2-7; 9 bases align to TRBD1. J lost 5 bases, V lost 7 bases, and 9 bases had no gene match. Germline V lookup: CDR1 MNHNS, CDR2 SASEGT. This CDR3 contains 14 residues. The DNA for the CDR3 is TGTGCCAGCACCCCGGGACAGGGTTGGAACGAGCAGTACGTC. Its protein product is CASTPGQGWNEQYV.

This clone was found many times. The chain combines TRBV6-5 with TRBJ1-1; D is undetermined. Trimming left V 7 bases short and J 1 base short, with 7 bases between. There are 12 residues in the CDR3. CDR1 is MNHEY and CDR2 is SVGAGI in the germline V gene. The chain's CDR3 is CASTGRNTEAFF. DNA of the CDR3: TGTGCCAGCACTGGCAGGAACACTGAAGCTTTCTTT.

This clone has a count of ten or more. The J gene is TRBJ2-7, the V gene TRBV5-1; 9 positions agree with TRBD2. Germline CDR1 SGHRS, CDR2 YFSETQ. J was trimmed by 0 bases and V by 5 bases; bases with no gene match: 6. The CDR3 runs 15 residues. CDR3 sequence reads: CASSATSGFSYEQYV. The DNA of the CDR3 is TGCGCCAGCAGTGCGACTAGCGGATTCTCCTACGAGCAGTACGTC.

This clone was picked up many times. The CDR3 spells CASRPILGGSVNNEQFF. The CDR3 coding sequence is TGTGCCAGCAGACCGATACTGGGAGGATCCGTAAACAATGAGCAGTTCTTC. The V and J genes are TRBV11-3 and TRBJ2-1, with D possibly being TRBD2 (6 bases). The CDR3 is made up of 17 amino acids. Trimming removed 6 bases from V and 5 bases from J, with 23 bases in between. Per germline, CDR1 SGHNT and CDR2 YENEEA.

This clone has a count of ten or more. This rearrangement joins TRBV2 to TRBJ2-7; D is possibly TRBD1 (5 bases). CDR3 length: 16 amino acids. CDR1 is SNHLY and CDR2 is FYNNEI in the germline V gene. V shed 1 base and J shed 5 bases, with 18 bases lying between them. Here the CDR3 reads CASSEVVTGVRDEQYF. The CDR3 region has the DNA TGTGCCAGCAGTGAAGTGGTCACAGGCGTACGCGACGAGCAGTACTTC.

There are many counts of this clone. For the CDR3, the DNA is TGTGCCAGCAGCACATCAGGAAAGGAGGACGAGCAGTACGTC. This sequence encodes CASSTSGKEDEQYV. The V call is TRBV21-1, the J call TRBJ2-7; TRBD2 is taken as the D call from the table, unchecked against the DNA. TRBV21-1 is marked as a pseudogene. This CDR3 comprises 14 residues.

This clone was detected ten times or more. The rearrangement joins TRBV6-6 to TRBJ1-5; no definite D call. The CDR3 length is 13 residues. Germline lookup yields CDR1 MNHNY and CDR2 SVGAGI (reference sequence). Deletions cut 4 bases from V and 6 bases from J, with 10 bases between. For the CDR3, the DNA is TGTGCCAGCAGTTTGGGAGTCAGTCAGCCCCAGCATTTT. Protein: CASSLGVSQPQHF.

This clone was detected a few times. The CDR3 coding sequence is TGTGCCAGCAGCAACAGCTTAGCGGGGGCGGGGACCCAGTACTTC. This gives the protein CASSNSLAGAGTQYF. J is TRBJ2-5 and V is TRBV7-7; 9 bases match TRBD2. Trimming took 5 bases from V and 7 from J; bases not matched to a gene: 11. Germline lookup yields CDR1 SSHAT and CDR2 FNYEAQ (reference sequence). CDR3 length: 15 amino acids.

This clone was seen ten or more times. This rearrangement joins TRBV6-1 to TRBJ2-7; 10 positions match TRBD2. J gave up 4 bases and V 6 bases, and 3 bases lay outside the gene matches. Per germline, CDR1 MNHNS and CDR2 SASEGT. The CDR3 runs to 13 residues. CDR3 protein: CASRQGLAYEQYV. The CDR3, as DNA: TGTGCCAGCAGACAGGGACTAGCGTACGAGCAGTACGTC.

In this sample, this clone turned up many times. V and J are TRBV19 and TRBJ1-4; tentative D call: TRBD1 (6 bases). CDR3 length equals 13 residues. V was clipped by 6 bases and J by 7 bases, with 12 bases between them. The germline V gene encodes CDR1 LNHDA and CDR2 SQIVND (reference sequence). CDR3 DNA: TGTGCCAGTAGGACGGGACATTTTGAAAAACTGTTTTTT. This gives the protein CASRTGHFEKLFF.

This clone was detected many times. The chain uses TRBV18 and TRBJ2-7, with D perhaps TRBD2 (6 bases). V was pared by 4 bases and J by 3 bases, with 10 bases between. This CDR3 contains 13 residues. In germline, CDR1 is KGHSH, CDR2 LQKENI. The CDR3 bases are TGTGCCAGCTCACTGGACTACGACTACGAGCAGTACGTC. Its translation: CASSLDYDYEQYV.

Ten or more counts support this clone. The V call is TRBV7-7, the J call TRBJ2-2; possibly TRBD1 for D (7 bases). Per germline, CDR1 SSHAT and CDR2 FNYEAQ (reference sequence). The CDR3 spans 14 residues. In DNA, the CDR3 is TGTGCTAGCGGCGGCGCAGGGGGTATCGGGGAGCTGTTTTTT. It translates to CASGGAGGIGELFF.

Ten or more counts support this clone. The gene calls are TRBV6-1 and TRBJ2-7; 10 bases map to TRBD1. Looked up from germline, CDR1 is MNHNS and CDR2 is SASEGT. V lost 0 bases and J lost 4; bases outside the gene matches: 6. The CDR3 loop spans 16 amino acids. The CDR3 here is CASSEAPGQGPYEQYF. The CDR3 nucleotides read TGTGCCAGCAGTGAAGCACCGGGACAGGGGCCATACGAGCAGTACTTC.

This clone was picked up many times. The V gene is TRBV2, the J gene TRBJ1-2, with 7 bases identical to TRBD1. CDR3 length: 12 residues. The ends lost 5 bases at V and 8 bases at J; junction bases unmatched: 5. Germline assignment: CDR1 SNHLY and CDR2 FYNNEI. CDR3 sequence: CASSRDRDGYTF. CDR3 bases: TGTGCCAGCAGTAGAGACAGGGACGGCTACACCTTC.

This clone was observed at least ten times. This chain uses TRBV7-8 with TRBJ1-5; D is ambiguous. CDR3 length equals 16 residues. V lost 2 bases, J lost 0 bases, and 11 bases lay in between. The germline CDR1 and CDR2 sequences are SGHVS and FQNEAQ. The CDR3 is CASSLSGLSSNQPQHF. In DNA form, the CDR3 reads TGTGCCAGCAGCTTATCCGGACTGAGTAGCAATCAGCCCCAGCATTTT.

In this sample, this clone turned up many times. The chain joins TRBV5-6 to TRBJ1-3; 7 nucleotides line up with TRBD1. The CDR3 contains 18 residues. CDR1 and CDR2 from the germline V gene are SGHDT and YYEEEE. The V segment lost 2 bases and the J segment 3 bases; nucleotides outside the gene matches: 14. The CDR3 is CASSFDRERRFGGNTIYF. The CDR3, as DNA: TGTGCCAGCAGCTTCGACAGGGAAAGGAGATTCGGTGGAAACACCATATATTTT.

A few counts support this clone. The chain has TRBV5-1 and TRBJ2-3; a weak D match, TRBD2 (6 bases). The CDR3 length is 15 residues. Between the trimmed V and J ends, which lost 0 bases and 2 bases, there was a span of 10 bases. Germline CDR1 is SGHRS and CDR2 is YFSETQ. In nucleotides, the CDR3 is TGCGCCAGCAGCTTGGCCGGGGGAACCACAGATACGCAGTATTTT. Encoded protein: CASSLAGGTTDTQYF. Complete variable domain (other parts from reference TRBV5-1 and TRBJ2-3): KAGVTQTPRYLIKTRGQQVTLSCSPISGHRSVSWYQQTPGQGLQFLFEYFSETQRNKGNFPGRFSGRQFSNSRSEMNVSTLELGDSALYLCASSLAGGTTDTQYFGPGTRLTVL.